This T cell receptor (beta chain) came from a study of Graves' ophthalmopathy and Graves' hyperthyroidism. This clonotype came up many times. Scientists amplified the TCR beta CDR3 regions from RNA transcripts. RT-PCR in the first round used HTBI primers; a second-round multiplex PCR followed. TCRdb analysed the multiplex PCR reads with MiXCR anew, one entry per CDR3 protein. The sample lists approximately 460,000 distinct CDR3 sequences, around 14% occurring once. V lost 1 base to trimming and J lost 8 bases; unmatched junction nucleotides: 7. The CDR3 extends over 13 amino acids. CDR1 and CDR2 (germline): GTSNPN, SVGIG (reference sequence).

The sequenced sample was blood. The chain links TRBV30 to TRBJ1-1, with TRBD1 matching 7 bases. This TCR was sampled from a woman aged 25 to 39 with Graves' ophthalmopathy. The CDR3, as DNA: TGTGCCTGGAGTGGTAACAGGGGACGGGAAGCTTTCTTT. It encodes CAWSGNRGREAFF. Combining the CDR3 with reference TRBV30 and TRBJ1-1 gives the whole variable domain SQTIHQWPATLVQPVGSPLSLECTVEGTSNPNLYWYRQAAGRGLQLLFYSVGIGQISSEVPQNLSASRPQDRQFILSSKKLLLSDSGFYLCAWSGNRGREAFFGQGTRLTVV.